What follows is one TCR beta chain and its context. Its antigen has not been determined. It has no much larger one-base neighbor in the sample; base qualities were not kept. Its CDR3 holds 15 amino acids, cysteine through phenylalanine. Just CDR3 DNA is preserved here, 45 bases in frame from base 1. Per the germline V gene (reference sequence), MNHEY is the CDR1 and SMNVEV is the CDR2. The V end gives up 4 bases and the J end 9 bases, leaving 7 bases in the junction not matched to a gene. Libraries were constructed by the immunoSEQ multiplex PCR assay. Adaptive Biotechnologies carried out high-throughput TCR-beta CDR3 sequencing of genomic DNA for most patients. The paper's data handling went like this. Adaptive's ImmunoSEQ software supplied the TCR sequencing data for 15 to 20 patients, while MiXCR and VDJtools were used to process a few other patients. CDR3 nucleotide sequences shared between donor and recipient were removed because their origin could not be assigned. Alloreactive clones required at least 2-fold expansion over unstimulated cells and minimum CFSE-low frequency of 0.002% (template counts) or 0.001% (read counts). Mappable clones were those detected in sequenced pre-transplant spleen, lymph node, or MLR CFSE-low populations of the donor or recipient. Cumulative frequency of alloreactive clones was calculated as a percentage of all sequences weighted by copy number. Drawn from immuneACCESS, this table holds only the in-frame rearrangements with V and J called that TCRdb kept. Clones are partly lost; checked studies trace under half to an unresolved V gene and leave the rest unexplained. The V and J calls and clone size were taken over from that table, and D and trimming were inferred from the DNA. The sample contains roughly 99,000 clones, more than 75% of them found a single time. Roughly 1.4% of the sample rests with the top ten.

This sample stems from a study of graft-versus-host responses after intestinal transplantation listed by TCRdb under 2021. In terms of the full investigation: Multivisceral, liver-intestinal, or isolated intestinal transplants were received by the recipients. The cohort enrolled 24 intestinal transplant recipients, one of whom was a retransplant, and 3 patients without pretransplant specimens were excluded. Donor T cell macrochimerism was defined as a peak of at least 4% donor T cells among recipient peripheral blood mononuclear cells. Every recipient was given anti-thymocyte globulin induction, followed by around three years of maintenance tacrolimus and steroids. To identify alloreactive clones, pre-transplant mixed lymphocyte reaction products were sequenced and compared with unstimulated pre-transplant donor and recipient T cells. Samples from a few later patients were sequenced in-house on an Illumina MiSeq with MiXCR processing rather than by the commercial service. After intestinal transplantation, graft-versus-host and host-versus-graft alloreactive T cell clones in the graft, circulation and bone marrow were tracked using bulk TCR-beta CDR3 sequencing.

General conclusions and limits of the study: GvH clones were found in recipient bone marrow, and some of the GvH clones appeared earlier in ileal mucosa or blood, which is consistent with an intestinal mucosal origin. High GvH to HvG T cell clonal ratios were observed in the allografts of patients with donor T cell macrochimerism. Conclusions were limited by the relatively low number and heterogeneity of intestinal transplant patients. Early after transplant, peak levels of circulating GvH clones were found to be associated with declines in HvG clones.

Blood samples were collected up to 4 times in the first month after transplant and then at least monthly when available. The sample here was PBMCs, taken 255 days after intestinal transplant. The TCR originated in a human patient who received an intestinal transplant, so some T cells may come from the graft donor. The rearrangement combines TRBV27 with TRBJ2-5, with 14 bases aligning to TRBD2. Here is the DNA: TGTGCCAGCAGTTCCGGGACTAGCGGGGGTCTGGCCCAGTACTTC. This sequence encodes CASSSGTSGGLAQYF.